These 17 T cell receptor beta chains originate from one sample sequenced in a study of CD8 T cells in Susac syndrome. RNA amounts of about 0.5 to 1 ug underwent reverse transcription with random hexamers. TCRdb recomputed calls from the immunoSEQ multiplex PCR reads with MiXCR, one row per CDR3 protein. The sample records approximately 120,000 distinct CDR3 sequences, about 93% being singletons. Input material: CD8+ T cells from PBMCs. The receptors were sampled from a human donor with Susac syndrome.

V gene TRBV12-3 or TRBV12-4 combines with J gene TRBJ1-2, with no clear D. Trimming left V 1 base short and J 2 bases short, with 8 bases between. The CDR3 is made up of 14 amino acids. CDR3 sequence reads: CASSLGAINYGYTF. The CDR3 bases are TGTGCCAGCAGTTTAGGGGCGATAAACTATGGCTACACCTTC.

The chain recombines TRBV12-3 or TRBV12-4 with TRBJ1-2; perhaps TRBD1 as D (6 bases). With 7 bases removed from V and 2 bases from J, the gap between germline ends came to 17 bases. The length of the CDR3 is 15 residues. The CDR3 loop reads CASTPGEGTNYGYTF. The CDR3 DNA reads TGTGCCAGCACCCCAGGGGAGGGGACCAACTATGGCTACACCTTC.

V usage is TRBV4-2 and J usage is TRBJ2-3; 7 bases fit TRBD2. Germline-derived CDR1 and CDR2 are LGHNA and YNFKEQ. The CDR3 sequence is 14 residues long. The V segment lost 0 bases and the J segment 4 bases; nucleotides outside the gene matches: 1. CDR3 protein: CASSQDLAADTQYF. CDR3 DNA: TGTGCCAGCAGCCAAGATCTAGCGGCAGATACGCAGTATTTT.

The chain links TRBV28 to TRBJ1-6; a possible D gene is TRBD1 (5 bases). Looked up from germline, CDR1 is MDHEN and CDR2 is SYDVKM. Trimming pared 2 bases from V and 10 bases from J, leaving 18 bases between. CDR3 size: 16 residues. The CDR3 is CASSLEGQGGGSPLHF. Written as DNA, the CDR3 is TGTGCCAGCAGTTTAGAAGGCCAGGGTGGAGGCTCACCCCTCCACTTT.

The V and J genes are TRBV29-1 and TRBJ1-2, with 7 bases identical to TRBD1. The CDR3 consists of 13 residues. Looked up from germline, CDR1 is SQVTM and CDR2 is ANQGSEA. V shed 7 bases, J shed 1 base, and the junction held 6 bases outside the gene matches. The CDR3 sequence: CSANRDSNYGYTF. CDR3 DNA: TGCAGCGCCAACCGGGACAGTAACTATGGCTACACCTTC. The entire variable domain, with the rest obtained from reference TRBV29-1 and TRBJ1-2, is as follows: SAVISQKPSRDICQRGTSLTIQCQVDSQVTMMFWYRQQPGQSLTLIATANQGSEATYESGFVIDKFPISRPNLTFSTLTVSNMSPEDSSIYLCSANRDSNYGYTFGSGTRLTVV.

This chain links TRBV4-3 with TRBJ2-7, with D hard to call. Germline V CDR1 and CDR2: LGHNA, YSLEER. V lost 0 bases and J lost 1, with 10 bases in between. CDR3 length: 15 residues. The CDR3 loop reads CASSQDWAVSYEQYF. The CDR3 DNA reads as TGCGCCAGCAGCCAAGATTGGGCAGTTTCCTACGAGCAGTACTTC.

This chain uses TRBV18 with TRBJ1-1, with a weak D call TRBD1 (6 bases). Germline V gene sequence: CDR1 KGHSH, CDR2 LQKENI. The CDR3 spans 14 residues. V lost 4 bases and J lost 7, with 16 bases in between. The CDR3 spells CASSLAMGANEAFF. The CDR3 DNA sequence: TGTGCCAGCTCACTCGCTATGGGGGCAAATGAAGCTTTCTTT.

This clonotype was recorded a few times. This chain links TRBV19 with TRBJ2-7; 8 positions agree with TRBD1. CDR3 length: 13 amino acids. The V gene's germline CDR1 is LNHDA and CDR2 SQIVND (reference sequence). V was clipped by 5 bases and J by 3 bases; unmatched bases: 3. The CDR3 region has the DNA TGTGCCAGTAGTTGGGACAGGAGCTACGAGCAGTACTTC. Translating gives CASSWDRSYEQYF.

The chain is built from TRBV5-6 and TRBJ2-1; 8 bases line up with TRBD2. Germline V gene lookup returns CDR1 SGHDT and CDR2 YYEEEE. V lost 2 bases, J lost 7 bases, and 8 bases stayed unmatched. This CDR3 spans 15 amino acids. The CDR3 is CASSLLTGLANEQFF. In DNA, the CDR3 is TGTGCCAGCAGCTTACTTACTGGACTAGCAAATGAGCAGTTCTTC.

The chain has TRBV7-9 and TRBJ2-1; tentative D call: TRBD1 (6 bases). The CDR3 is made up of 16 amino acids. The germline V and J ends were trimmed by 0 bases and 12 bases, with 21 bases remaining between them. CDR1 SEHNR and CDR2 FQNEAQ come from the germline V gene (reference sequence). CDR3 sequence reads: CASSLALGGPSYGQFF. DNA of the CDR3: TGTGCCAGCAGCTTAGCGCTAGGGGGACCTAGCTACGGGCAGTTCTTC.

The rearrangement links TRBV14 to TRBJ2-7; D unresolved. The CDR3 has 15 residues. The germline V gene has CDR1 SGHDN and CDR2 FVKESK. The V end was cut by 0 bases, the J end by 6 bases, with 15 bases between. The CDR3 nucleotides read TGTGCCAGCAGCCAAGATGGTCTTCGCTCCGGCGAGCAGTACTTC. Translation: CASSQDGLRSGEQYF.

V usage is TRBV30 and J usage is TRBJ2-7; maybe TRBD1 (5 bases). The V and J ends lost 6 bases and 2 bases respectively, with 14 bases between them. The CDR3 loop spans 13 amino acids. CDR1 is GTSNPN and CDR2 is SVGIG in the germline V gene (reference sequence). CDR3 in DNA: TGTGCCTGTGGAGAAGGGGCAACCTACGAGCAGTACTTC. It yields the protein CACGEGATYEQYF.

This clonotype was seen just once. The V call is TRBV28, the J call TRBJ1-6; D call uncertain. Trimming pared 2 bases from V and 7 bases from J, leaving 6 bases between. Germline V gives CDR1 MDHEN, CDR2 SYDVKM. The CDR3 length is 13 residues. Written as DNA, the CDR3 is TGTGCCAGCAGTTTACATAGGAATTCACCCCTCCACTTT. Protein sequence: CASSLHRNSPLHF.

This chain links TRBV12-3 or TRBV12-4 with TRBJ2-7; D ambiguous. Trimming took off 6 bases at V and 2 bases at J, with 14 bases between the two ends. The CDR3 length is 14 residues. The CDR3 DNA reads TGTGCCAGCAGGAACAGCCGTCGAGCCTACGAGCAGTACTTC. Protein product: CASRNSRRAYEQYF.

This clonotype was recorded once. The DNA for the CDR3 is TGCGCCAGCAGCCAAGGGGGGAATGCTGGTGAAAAACTGTTTTTT. Encoded protein: CASSQGGNAGEKLFF. The chain combines TRBV4-1 with TRBJ1-4, with D perhaps matching TRBD1 (5 bases). Germline CDR1 MGHRA, CDR2 YSYEKL. The V end was cut by 1 base, the J end by 7 bases, with 13 bases between. The CDR3 runs 15 residues.

The gene calls are TRBV27 and TRBJ2-6, with a tentative D call TRBD2 (5 bases). V was shortened by 3 bases and J by 0 bases, with 12 bases between the two germline ends. CDR3 length: 17 residues. The germline V gene has CDR1 MNHEY and CDR2 SMNVEV (reference sequence). CDR3 bases: TGTGCCAGCAGTTTCACAGCCGACTACTCTGGGGCCAACGTCCTGACTTTC. Residues: CASSFTADYSGANVLTF.

V and J are TRBV6-1 and TRBJ2-7, with TRBD2 matching 9 bases. Germline V gene data show CDR1 as MNHNS and CDR2 as SASEGT. This CDR3 has 15 residues. Unmatched junction bases numbered 5, after V lost 0 bases and J lost 5 bases. The CDR3 region has the DNA TGTGCCAGCAGTGAAGCCGGGACTAGCCCCCACGAGCAGTACTTC. This encodes CASSEAGTSPHEQYF.